The 25 T cell receptor beta chains given below trace back to one sample, sequenced in a study of T cells in Graves' hyperthyroidism and ophthalmopathy. Template material for amplifying TCR beta CDR3 regions consisted of RNA transcripts. The HTBI primer set drove a first-round RT-PCR of the TCR CDR3. TCRdb re-analysed the multiplex PCR reads in MiXCR, keeping a single row per CDR3 protein. The sample consists of more than 300,000 distinct CDR3 sequences, about 15% of them appearing once. The specimen sequenced was blood. All receptors come from a woman aged 25 to 45 with Graves' hyperthyroidism.

There are many counts of this clonotype. V gene TRBV6-4 combines with J gene TRBJ2-7; D is unclear. Germline V lookup: CDR1 MRHNA, CDR2 SNTAGT. The length of the CDR3 is 15 residues. V was cut by 0 bases and J by 0 bases, with 9 bases left in between. Written as DNA, the CDR3 is TGTGCCAGCAGTGACTCGACTTGTCCCTCCTACGAGCAGTACTTC. This encodes CASSDSTCPSYEQYF.

The chain recombines TRBV7-9 with TRBJ2-7; 9 nucleotides match TRBD1. The junction had 8 bases not matched to a gene; V was cut back by 5 bases and J by 3 bases. The CDR3 length is 15 residues. Germline-derived CDR1 and CDR2 are SEHNR and FQNEAQ (reference sequence). CDR3 in amino acids: CASSRRDRVGYEQYF. The CDR3 bases are TGTGCCAGCAGCCGCCGGGACAGGGTAGGCTACGAGCAGTACTTC.

In its sample, this clonotype was seen many times. The rearrangement links TRBV11-2 to TRBJ2-1; 12 bases agree with TRBD2. Germline assignment: CDR1 SGHAT and CDR2 FQNNGV. The CDR3 runs to 17 residues. J was trimmed by 4 bases and V by 5 bases; bases with no gene match: 9. This CDR3 reads CASSPIKTSGRYNEQFF. In DNA, the CDR3 is TGTGCCAGCAGCCCCATTAAAACTAGCGGGAGGTACAATGAGCAGTTCTTC.

This clonotype occurred many times. The chain recombines TRBV12-3 or TRBV12-4 with TRBJ2-7; D uncertain. The CDR3 length is 16 residues. The V end was cut by 6 bases, the J end by 6 bases, with 24 bases between. Written as DNA, the CDR3 is TGTGCCAGCAGCCGAAACCATCAAACAATGGGTTTCGAGCAGTACTTC. This sequence encodes CASSRNHQTMGFEQYF.

The genes are TRBV6-1 and TRBJ2-2; D perhaps matches TRBD2 (6 bases). Germline values: CDR1 MNHNS, CDR2 SASEGT. This CDR3 region has 16 residues. V gave up 6 bases and J gave up 3 bases, with 17 bases separating them. CDR3 in amino acids: CASRGLGGSYTGELFF. CDR3 coding DNA: TGTGCCAGCAGGGGACTTGGGGGTTCGTACACCGGGGAGCTGTTTTTT.

The chain employs TRBV4-1 and TRBJ2-7, with 8 bases lining up with TRBD1. The CDR3 extends over 15 amino acids. The junction had 5 bases not matched to a gene; V was cut back by 0 bases and J by 4 bases. Germline values: CDR1 MGHRA, CDR2 YSYEKL. The CDR3 DNA is TGCGCCAGCAGCCAAGACCCAGGGGGCACGTACGAGCAGTACTTC. This codes for CASSQDPGGTYEQYF.

The rearrangement joins TRBV2 to TRBJ2-5; the match to TRBD2 covers 11 bases. The CDR3 runs to 15 residues. The germline V gene encodes CDR1 SNHLY and CDR2 FYNNEI. The V gene end was trimmed by 5 bases and the J gene end by 2 bases; junction bases not matched to a gene: 4. CDR3 nucleotide sequence: TGTGCCAGCAGTACTAGCGGGAGCCCTCAAGAGACCCAGTACTTC. It translates to CASSTSGSPQETQYF.

On this clonotype itself: One end of the junction fails to match germline, which may point to a read error. This chain connects TRBV11-2 to TRBJ2-1, with D possibly matching TRBD1 (5 bases). The CDR3 has 15 residues. Germline-derived CDR1 and CDR2 are SGHAT and FQNNGV. The CDR3 DNA is TGTGCCAGCAGCCGACCTCGGATAGGGGCGCATGATCAGTTCTTC. It specifies CASSRPRIGAHDQFF.

The chain recombines TRBV28 with TRBJ1-1; D is possibly TRBD1 (5 bases). The CDR3 is 15 residues long. Per germline, CDR1 MDHEN and CDR2 SYDVKM. Deletions cut 2 bases from V and 1 base from J, with 11 bases between. CDR3 sequence reads: CASSLRLDRNTEAFF. CDR3 bases: TGTGCCAGCAGTTTAAGGTTAGACAGGAACACTGAAGCTTTCTTT. Using reference TRBV28 and TRBJ1-1 for the parts outside the CDR3, the full variable domain is DVKVTQSSRYLVKRTGEKVFLECVQDMDHENMFWYRQDPGLGLRLIYFSYDVKMKEKGDIPEGYSVSREKKERFSLILESASTNQTSMYLCASSLRLDRNTEAFFGQGTRLTVV.

The table lists this clonotype with many counts. The chain combines TRBV7-8 with TRBJ1-5, with D possibly TRBD1 on 5 matching bases. Looked up from germline, CDR1 is SGHVS and CDR2 is FQNEAQ. The length of the CDR3 is 17 residues. V lost 2 bases, J lost 1 base, and 15 bases lay in between. The CDR3 region is CASSLRALGGSNQPQHF. The CDR3 bases are TGTGCCAGCAGCTTAAGGGCCTTGGGGGGGAGCAATCAGCCCCAGCATTTT.

This clonotype was observed many times. The chain combines TRBV2 with TRBJ1-2; TRBD1 might be the D (5 bases). The V gene lost 6 bases and the J gene lost 0 bases, with 14 bases spanning the gap. Germline V CDR1 and CDR2: SNHLY, FYNNEI. CDR3 length equals 15 residues. CDR3 amino acids: CASRGTERANYGYTF. The CDR3 nucleotides read TGTGCCAGCAGGGGGACGGAACGAGCTAACTATGGCTACACCTTC. Variable domain in full (rest from reference TRBV2 and TRBJ1-2): EPEVTQTPSHQVTQMGQEVILRCVPISNHLYFYWYRQILGQKVEFLVSFYNNEISEKSEIFDDQFSVERPDGSNFTLKIRSTKLEDSAMYFCASRGTERANYGYTFGSGTRLTVV.

This clonotype was counted ten times or more. The genes are TRBV15 and TRBJ1-2, with D uncertain. The length of the CDR3 is 13 residues. Germline-derived CDR1 and CDR2 are LNHNV and YYDKDF (reference sequence). Trimming left V 1 base short and J 8 bases short, with 11 bases between. CDR3 coding DNA: TGTGCCACCAGCAGAGTGGGCAATATCGGCTACACCTTC. Amino acids: CATSRVGNIGYTF.

This clonotype was observed a handful of times. The CDR3 region is CASSQYGTSTEAFF. The CDR3, as DNA: TGTGCCAGCAGCCAATATGGGACGAGCACTGAAGCTTTCTTT. V gene TRBV16 combines with J gene TRBJ1-1; the D gene is possibly TRBD1 (5 bases). Trimming took 1 base from V and 4 from J, leaving 10 bases between them. Germline loops: CDR1 KGHSY, CDR2 FQNENV. The CDR3 spans 14 residues.

This clonotype was counted at least ten times. The J gene is TRBJ1-2, the V gene TRBV30; unclear D gene. CDR1 and CDR2 from the germline V gene are GTSNPN and SVGIG (reference sequence). The ends were cut back, 3 bases at V and 1 base at J, with 6 bases in the middle. The CDR3 is made up of 12 amino acids. This CDR3 is CAWSPDNYGYTF. CDR3 nucleotide sequence: TGTGCCTGGAGCCCAGATAACTATGGCTACACCTTC.

This clonotype was observed many times. This chain joins TRBV11-2 and TRBJ2-1; 9 nucleotides line up with TRBD2. The CDR3 runs 15 residues. The junction had 6 bases not matched to a gene; V was cut back by 5 bases and J by 4 bases. CDR1 is SGHAT and CDR2 is FQNNGV in the germline V gene. CDR3 amino acids: CASSRLAGSYNEQFF. The DNA of the CDR3 is TGTGCCAGCAGCCGTCTAGCGGGGTCTTACAATGAGCAGTTCTTC.

The chain couples TRBV5-1 to TRBJ2-1; 13 bases map to TRBD2. The CDR3 runs 17 residues. The germline V gene has CDR1 SGHRS and CDR2 YFSETQ. J gave up 6 bases and V 0 bases, and 6 bases lay outside the gene matches. This CDR3 is CASSLDMGTSGINEQFF. The CDR3 DNA reads as TGCGCCAGCAGCTTGGATATGGGGACTAGCGGGATCAATGAGCAGTTCTTC.

This clonotype was recorded many times. The chain links TRBV7-2 to TRBJ2-7; TRBD2 aligns across 10 bases. Germline CDR1 reads SGHTA; CDR2 reads FQGNSA. V dropped 3 bases and J dropped 7; count of bases not matched to a gene: 6. The CDR3 extends over 14 amino acids. Written as DNA, the CDR3 is TGTGCCAGCAGCTTCCCGGGACTAGCGAGGGAGCAGTACTTC. Translating it yields CASSFPGLAREQYF. Based on the CDR3 plus reference TRBV7-2 and TRBJ2-7, the full variable domain is GAGVSQSPSNKVTEKGKDVELRCDPISGHTALYWYRQSLGQGLEFLIYFQGNSAPDKSGLPSDRFSAERTGGSVSTLTIQRTQQEDSAVYLCASSFPGLAREQYFGPGTRLTVT.

This clonotype was seen a handful of times. The CDR3 loop is CAISIGGGKPYEQYF. The CDR3 bases are TGTGCCATCAGTATTGGTGGGGGTAAACCCTACGAGCAGTACTTC. The gene calls are TRBV10-3 and TRBJ2-7; D assignment may be TRBD1 or TRBD2 (5 bases each). Germline CDR1 is ENHRY and CDR2 is SYGVKD. V gave up 5 bases and J gave up 2 bases, with 16 bases separating them. The CDR3 contains 15 residues.

This sequence joins TRBV6-1 and TRBJ2-2; no firm D call. This CDR3 is built from 13 residues. Trimming stripped 8 bases from V and 3 bases from J, with 10 bases between. Germline loops: CDR1 MNHNS, CDR2 SASEGT. The CDR3 is CASSPLHTGELFF. In DNA form, the CDR3 reads TGTGCCAGCTCACCTCTCCACACCGGGGAGCTGTTTTTT.

This clonotype showed up many times. The V call is TRBV5-5, the J call TRBJ2-5; D is undetermined. This CDR3 has 15 residues. Trimming pared 0 bases from V and 2 bases from J, leaving 11 bases between. CDR1 and CDR2 from the germline V gene are SGHKS and YYEKEE (reference sequence). The CDR3: CASSLGVVRQETQYF. In DNA form, the CDR3 reads TGTGCCAGCAGCTTGGGCGTGGTTAGGCAAGAGACCCAGTACTTC.

This chain connects TRBV9 to TRBJ2-7; D gene uncertain. V lost 0 bases and J lost 6, with 13 bases in between. Germline CDR1 and CDR2: SGDLS and YYNGEE. The CDR3 contains 14 residues. CDR3 coding DNA: TGTGCCAGCAGCGTAGGCCACCTTTCTGGCGAGCAGTACTTC. It encodes CASSVGHLSGEQYF.

J is TRBJ1-5 and V is TRBV5-5; D gene unclear. Trimming removed 1 base at V and 4 bases at J, with 12 bases between. This CDR3 has 15 residues. The germline gives CDR1 SGHKS, CDR2 YYEKEE (reference sequence). CDR3 sequence (DNA): TGTGCCAGCAGCTTGACCCATATGAAGAATCAGCCCCAGCATTTT. It specifies CASSLTHMKNQPQHF.

This clonotype was seen many times. The genes are TRBV7-2 and TRBJ2-1, with TRBD2 matching over 7 bases. The CDR3 extends over 18 amino acids. V dropped 5 bases and J dropped 4; count of bases not matched to a gene: 17. CDR1 and CDR2 from the germline V gene are SGHTA and FQGNSA. The DNA for the CDR3 is TGTGCCAGCAGCCCGTCCCACGGGAGGCTGTTAACTTACAATGAGCAGTTCTTC. This gives the protein CASSPSHGRLLTYNEQFF.

In this sample, this clonotype turned up a few times. This sequence joins TRBV5-6 and TRBJ1-5, with D possibly being TRBD1 (5 bases). The CDR3 runs 20 residues. The germline CDR1 and CDR2 sequences are SGHDT and YYEEEE. V was clipped by 0 bases and J by 0 bases, with 22 bases between them. The CDR3 sequence is CASSLVPGGVGPHSNQPQHF. The CDR3 nucleotides are TGTGCCAGCAGCTTGGTCCCCGGGGGAGTGGGGCCTCATAGCAATCAGCCCCAGCATTTT.

At least ten counts were recorded for this clonotype. The rearrangement joins TRBV7-6 to TRBJ2-1; D gene unclear. The germline CDR1 and CDR2 sequences are SGHVS and FNYEAQ. The CDR3 consists of 12 residues. The V gene lost 2 bases and the J gene lost 6 bases, with 5 bases spanning the gap. The CDR3 coding sequence is TGTGCCAGCAGCTTACGGGTCAATGAGCAGTTCTTC. It codes for CASSLRVNEQFF.